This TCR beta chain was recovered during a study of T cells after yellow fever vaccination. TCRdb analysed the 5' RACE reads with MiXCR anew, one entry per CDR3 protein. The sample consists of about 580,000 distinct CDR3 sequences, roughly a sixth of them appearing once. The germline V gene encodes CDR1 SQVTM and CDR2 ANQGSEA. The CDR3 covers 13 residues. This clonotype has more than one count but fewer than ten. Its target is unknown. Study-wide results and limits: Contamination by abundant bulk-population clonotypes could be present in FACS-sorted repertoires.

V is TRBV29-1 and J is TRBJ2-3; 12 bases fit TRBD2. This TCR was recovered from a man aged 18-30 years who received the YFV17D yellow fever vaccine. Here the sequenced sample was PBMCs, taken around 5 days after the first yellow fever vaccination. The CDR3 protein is CGTTSGGTDGQYF. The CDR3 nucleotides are TGCGGTACGACTAGCGGGGGCACAGATGGGCAGTATTTT.